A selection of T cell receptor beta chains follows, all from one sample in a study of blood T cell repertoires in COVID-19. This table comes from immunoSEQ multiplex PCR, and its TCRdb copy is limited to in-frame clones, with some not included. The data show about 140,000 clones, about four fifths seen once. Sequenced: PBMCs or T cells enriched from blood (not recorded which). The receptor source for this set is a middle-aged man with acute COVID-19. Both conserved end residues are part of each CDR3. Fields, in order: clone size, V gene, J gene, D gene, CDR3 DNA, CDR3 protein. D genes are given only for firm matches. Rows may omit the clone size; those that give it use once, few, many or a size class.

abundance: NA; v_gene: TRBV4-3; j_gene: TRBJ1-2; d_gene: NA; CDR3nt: TGCGCCAGCAGCCCACTAACAGGGATCTATGGCTACACCTTC; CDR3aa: CASSPLTGIYGYTF
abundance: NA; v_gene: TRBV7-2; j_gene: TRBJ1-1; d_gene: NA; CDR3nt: TGTGCCAGCACCCGGATTCCCGACGGGTCCACTGAAGCTTTCTTT; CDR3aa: CASTRIPDGSTEAFF
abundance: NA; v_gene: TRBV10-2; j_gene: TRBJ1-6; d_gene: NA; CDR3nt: TGCGCCAGCAGTATCGACAGAGGAAATTCACCCCTCCACTTT; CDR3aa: CASSIDRGNSPLHF
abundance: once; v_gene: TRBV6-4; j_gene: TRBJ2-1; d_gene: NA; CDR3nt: TGTGCCAGCAGTCAAGAGGGGGAATTGTCCTACAATGAGCAGTTCTTC; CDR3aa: CASSQEGELSYNEQFF
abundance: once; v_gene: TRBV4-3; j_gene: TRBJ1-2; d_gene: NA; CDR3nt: TGCGCCAGCAGCCAAGACAGGCTAATCCGGGGCTACACCTTC; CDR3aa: CASSQDRLIRGYTF
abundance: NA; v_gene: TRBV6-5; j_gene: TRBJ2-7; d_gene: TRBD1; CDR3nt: TGTGCCAGCAGTTACCACCAGGGGGCTGGGGGGTACGAGCAGTACTTC; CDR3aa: CASSYHQGAGGYEQYF
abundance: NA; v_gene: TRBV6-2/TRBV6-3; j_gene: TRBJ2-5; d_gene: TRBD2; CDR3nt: TGTGCCAGCAGTTACGGGACTAGCGGGGCTACCCAGTACTTC; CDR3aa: CASSYGTSGATQYF
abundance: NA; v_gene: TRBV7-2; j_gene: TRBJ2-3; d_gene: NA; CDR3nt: TGTGCCAGCAGCTTACCAGGGGCTATTAGCACAGATACGCAGTATTTT; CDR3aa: CASSLPGAISTDTQYF
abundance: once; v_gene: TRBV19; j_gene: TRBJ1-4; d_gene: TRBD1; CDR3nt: TGTGCCAGTAGGGGACAGCCTAATGAAAAACTGTTTTTT; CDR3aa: CASRGQPNEKLFF
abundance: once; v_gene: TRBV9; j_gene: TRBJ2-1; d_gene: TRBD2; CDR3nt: TGTGCCAGCAGCTTTAGCGGGGGGGCCGGCAATGAGCAGTTCTTC; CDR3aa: CASSFSGGAGNEQFF
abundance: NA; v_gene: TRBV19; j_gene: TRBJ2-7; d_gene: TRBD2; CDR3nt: TGTGCCAGCCGCAGGAGCGGGGGGACCTACGAGCAGTACTTC; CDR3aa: CASRRSGGTYEQYF
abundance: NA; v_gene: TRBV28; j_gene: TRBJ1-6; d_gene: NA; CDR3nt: TGTGCCAGCAGTTTAGCCAGGGGTCAGAGCTCCTATAATTCACCCCTCCACTTT; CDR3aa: CASSLARGQSSYNSPLHF
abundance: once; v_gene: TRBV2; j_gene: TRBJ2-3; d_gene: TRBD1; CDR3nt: TGTGCCAGCAGTGAATGGGCGTACAGGGGGACAGATACGCAGTATTTT; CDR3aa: CASSEWAYRGTDTQYF
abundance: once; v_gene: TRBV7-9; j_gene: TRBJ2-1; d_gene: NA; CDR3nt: TGTGCCAGCAGCCCGACTGGGAGGAACATGGATGAGCAGTTCTTC; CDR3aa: CASSPTGRNMDEQFF
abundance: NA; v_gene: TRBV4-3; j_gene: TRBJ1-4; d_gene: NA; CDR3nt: TGCGCCAGCAGCCAAGCCGACAGTGCTAATGAAAAACTGTTTTTT; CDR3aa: CASSQADSANEKLFF
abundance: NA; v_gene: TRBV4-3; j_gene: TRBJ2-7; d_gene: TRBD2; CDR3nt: TGCGCCAGCAGCCAGGACACTAGCGGGGGGGTGTACGAGCAGTACTTC; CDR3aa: CASSQDTSGGVYEQYF
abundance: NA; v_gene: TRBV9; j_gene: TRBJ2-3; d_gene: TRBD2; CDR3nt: TGTGCCAGCAGCCCCCGGACTAGCGCCTCTAGCACAGATACGCAGTATTTT; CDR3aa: CASSPRTSASSTDTQYF
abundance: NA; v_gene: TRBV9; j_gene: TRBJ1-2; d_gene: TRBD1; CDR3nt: TGTGCCAGCAGCGTAGGACCGGGACAGGGGGCAATGTGGTATGGCTACACCTTC; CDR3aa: CASSVGPGQGAMWYGYTF
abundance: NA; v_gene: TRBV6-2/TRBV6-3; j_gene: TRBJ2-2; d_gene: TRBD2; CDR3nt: TGTGCCAGCAGTTACTCTCCGGGACTAGCTAGAATACGGTCCGGGGAGCTGTTTTTT; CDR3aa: CASSYSPGLARIRSGELFF
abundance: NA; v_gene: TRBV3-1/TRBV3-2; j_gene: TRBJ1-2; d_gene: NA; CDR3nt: TGTGCCAGCAGCCAAGATTCCTGGCCTAGCTATGGCTACACCTTC; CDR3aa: CASSQDSWPSYGYTF
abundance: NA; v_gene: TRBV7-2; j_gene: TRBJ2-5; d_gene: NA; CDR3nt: TGTGCCAGCAGCTCCCTGGGGCTAGGAGAGACCCAGTACTTC; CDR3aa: CASSSLGLGETQYF
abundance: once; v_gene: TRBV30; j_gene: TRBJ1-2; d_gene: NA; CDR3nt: TGTGCCTGGAGTTCCGGGACACTCTATGGCTACACCTTC; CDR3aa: CAWSSGTLYGYTF
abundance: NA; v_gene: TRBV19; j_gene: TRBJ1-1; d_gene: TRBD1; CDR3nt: TGTGCCAGTAGTATCGGGACAGGGGTGGGTGAAGCTTTCTTT; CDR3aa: CASSIGTGVGEAFF
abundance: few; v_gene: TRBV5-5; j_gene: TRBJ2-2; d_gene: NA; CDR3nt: TGTGCCAGCAGCTCCCGGGACAAAAACACCGGGGAGCTGTTTTTT; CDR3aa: CASSSRDKNTGELFF
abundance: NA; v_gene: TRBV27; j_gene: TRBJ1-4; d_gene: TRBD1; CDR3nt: TGTGCCAGCAGTTTGAGACAGGGAGGAAAACTGTTTTTT; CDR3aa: CASSLRQGGKLFF
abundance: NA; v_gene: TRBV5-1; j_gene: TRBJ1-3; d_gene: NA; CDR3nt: TGCGCCAGCAGCCCCGGCCGAGGCGCAGGAAACACCATATATTTT; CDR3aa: CASSPGRGAGNTIYF
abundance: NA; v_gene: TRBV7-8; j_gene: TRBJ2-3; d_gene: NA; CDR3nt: TGTGCCAGCAGCTTAGACAGGATTGGAGATACGCAGTATTTT; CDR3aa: CASSLDRIGDTQYF
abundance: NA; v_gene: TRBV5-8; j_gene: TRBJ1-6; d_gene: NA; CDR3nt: TGTGCCAGCAGCTTGTTTGGGCCGAGTAATTCACCCCTCCACTTT; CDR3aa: CASSLFGPSNSPLHF
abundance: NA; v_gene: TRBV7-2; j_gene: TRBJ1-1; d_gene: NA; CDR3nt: TGTGCCAGCAGCCTGCCGGGGTACACTGAAGCTTTCTTT; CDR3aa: CASSLPGYTEAFF
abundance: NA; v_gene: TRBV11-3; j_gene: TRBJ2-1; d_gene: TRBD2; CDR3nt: TGTGCCAGCAGCTTCAGTAGCGGGAGCTACTCCAATGAGCAGTTCTTC; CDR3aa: CASSFSSGSYSNEQFF
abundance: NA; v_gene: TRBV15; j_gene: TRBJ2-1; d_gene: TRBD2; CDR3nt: TGTGCCACCAGCACCAAGACTAGCGGGTCCAATGAGCAGTTCTTC; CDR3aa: CATSTKTSGSNEQFF
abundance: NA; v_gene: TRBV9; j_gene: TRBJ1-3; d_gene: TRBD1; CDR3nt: TGTGCCAGCAGCGCAGAGACAGGGGTTGGAAACACCATATATTTT; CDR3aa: CASSAETGVGNTIYF
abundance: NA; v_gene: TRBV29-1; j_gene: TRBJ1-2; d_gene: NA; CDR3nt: TGCAGCGTTGTTCCCAGGGCTGACTATGGCTACACCTTC; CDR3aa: CSVVPRADYGYTF
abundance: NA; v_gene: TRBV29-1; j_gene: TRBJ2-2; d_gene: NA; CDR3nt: TGCAGCGTTGTCCTAGGGAACACCGGGGAGCTGTTTTTT; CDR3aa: CSVVLGNTGELFF
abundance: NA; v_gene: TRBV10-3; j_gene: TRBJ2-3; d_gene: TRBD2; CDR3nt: TGTGCCATCAGTGTAAGCGGGGCTAGCACAGATACGCAGTATTTT; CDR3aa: CAISVSGASTDTQYF
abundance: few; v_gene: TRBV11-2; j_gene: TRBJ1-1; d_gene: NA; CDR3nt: TGTGCCAGCAGCTTCTCGACAGTGAACACTGAAGCTTTCTTT; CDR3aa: CASSFSTVNTEAFF
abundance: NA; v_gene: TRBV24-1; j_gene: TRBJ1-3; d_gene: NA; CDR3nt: TGTGCCACCAGTGATGACGCGGCCATATATTTT; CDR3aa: CATSDDAAIYF
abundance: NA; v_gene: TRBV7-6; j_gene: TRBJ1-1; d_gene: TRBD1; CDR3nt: TGTGCCAGCAGCTTGGACAGGGGAAACACTGAAGCTTTCTTT; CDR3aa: CASSLDRGNTEAFF
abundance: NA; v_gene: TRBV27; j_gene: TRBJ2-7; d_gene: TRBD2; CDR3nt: TGTGCCAGCAGTTTGTCACTAGCGGGAGCAACCTACGAGCAGTACTTC; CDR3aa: CASSLSLAGATYEQYF
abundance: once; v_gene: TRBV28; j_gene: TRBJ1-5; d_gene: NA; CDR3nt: TGTGCCAGCAGTTTGTGGGAGGGGTCTCAGCCCCAGCATTTT; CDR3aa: CASSLWEGSQPQHF
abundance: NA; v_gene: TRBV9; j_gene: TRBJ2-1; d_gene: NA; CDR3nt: TGTGCCAGCAGCGTAGGGGGCATTGGGAATGAGCAGTTCTTC; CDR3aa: CASSVGGIGNEQFF
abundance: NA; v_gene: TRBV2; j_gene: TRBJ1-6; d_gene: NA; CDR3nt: TGTGCCAGCAGTACCCCCGACAGGAGGAATTCACCCCTCCACTTT; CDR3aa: CASSTPDRRNSPLHF
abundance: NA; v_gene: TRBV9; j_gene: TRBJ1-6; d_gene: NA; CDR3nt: TGTGCCAGCAGCCCCTCCCCGGGGGGATGGAATTCACCCCTCCACTTT; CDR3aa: CASSPSPGGWNSPLHF
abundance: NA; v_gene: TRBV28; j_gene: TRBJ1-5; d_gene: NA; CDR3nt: TGTGCCAGCAGCTTACTGTTGGGAGACAATAGCAATCAGCCCCAGCATTTT; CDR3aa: CASSLLLGDNSNQPQHF
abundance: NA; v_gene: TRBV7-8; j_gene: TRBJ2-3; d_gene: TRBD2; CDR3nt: TGTGCCAGCAGCCCGACGGGAGGCCCGGCAGATACGCAGTATTTT; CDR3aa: CASSPTGGPADTQYF
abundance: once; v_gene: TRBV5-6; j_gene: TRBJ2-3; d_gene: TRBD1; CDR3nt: TGTGCCAGCAGCTTGGAAGGGGGCAATACGCAGTATTTT; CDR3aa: CASSLEGGNTQYF
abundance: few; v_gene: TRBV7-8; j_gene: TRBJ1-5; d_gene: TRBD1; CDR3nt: TGTGCCAGCAGCCCACTAACAGGGGGGAACCAGCCCCAGCATTTT; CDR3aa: CASSPLTGGNQPQHF
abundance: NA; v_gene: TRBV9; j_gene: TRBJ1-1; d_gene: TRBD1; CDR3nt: TGTGCCAGCAGCGTAGGGACAGGGGGCGAAAGAGCTTTCTTT; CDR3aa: CASSVGTGGERAFF
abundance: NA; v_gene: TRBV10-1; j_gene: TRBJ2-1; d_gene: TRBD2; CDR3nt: TGCGCCTTTGGCGGGGGACCCTACAATGAGCAGTTCTTC; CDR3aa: CAFGGGPYNEQFF
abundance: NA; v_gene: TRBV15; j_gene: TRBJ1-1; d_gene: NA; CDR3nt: TGTGCCACCAGCCGGGGACAGAACACTGAAGCTTTCTTT; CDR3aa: CATSRGQNTEAFF